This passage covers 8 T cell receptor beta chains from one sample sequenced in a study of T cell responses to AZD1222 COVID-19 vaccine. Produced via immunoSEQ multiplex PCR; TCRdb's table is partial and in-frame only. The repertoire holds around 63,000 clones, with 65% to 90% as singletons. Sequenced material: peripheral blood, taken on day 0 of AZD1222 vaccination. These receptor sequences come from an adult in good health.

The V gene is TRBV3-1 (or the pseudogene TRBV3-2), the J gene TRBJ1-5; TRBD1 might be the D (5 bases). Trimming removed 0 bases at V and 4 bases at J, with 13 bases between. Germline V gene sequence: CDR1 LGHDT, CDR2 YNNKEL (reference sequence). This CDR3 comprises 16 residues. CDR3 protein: CASSQEGLPGNQPQHF. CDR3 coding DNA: TGTGCCAGCAGCCAAGAAGGGCTTCCAGGGAATCAGCCCCAGCATTTT.

The chain's CDR3 is CASSLDGSGTGVQPQHF. The CDR3 DNA is TGCGCCAGCAGCTTGGACGGCTCCGGGACAGGCGTGCAGCCCCAGCATTTT. V is TRBV5-1 and J is TRBJ1-5; 8 bases map to TRBD1. With 0 bases clipped from V and 7 bases from J, the junction kept 12 bases outside the gene matches. The CDR3 consists of 17 residues. The germline V gene encodes CDR1 SGHRS and CDR2 YFSETQ.

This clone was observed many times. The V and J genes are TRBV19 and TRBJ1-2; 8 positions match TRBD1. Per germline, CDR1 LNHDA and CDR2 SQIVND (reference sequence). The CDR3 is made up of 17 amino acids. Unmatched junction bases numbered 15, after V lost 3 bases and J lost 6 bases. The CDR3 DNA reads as TGTGCCAGTAGTATGCCACAAACCGGGACAGGTTTTGATGGCTACACCTTC. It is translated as CASSMPQTGTGFDGYTF.

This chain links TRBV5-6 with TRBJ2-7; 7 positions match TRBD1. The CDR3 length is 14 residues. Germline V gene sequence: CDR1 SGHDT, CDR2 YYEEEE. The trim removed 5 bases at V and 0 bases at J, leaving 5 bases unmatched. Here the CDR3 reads CASSPDRASYEQYF. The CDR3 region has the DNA TGTGCCAGCAGTCCCGACAGGGCCTCCTACGAGCAGTACTTC.

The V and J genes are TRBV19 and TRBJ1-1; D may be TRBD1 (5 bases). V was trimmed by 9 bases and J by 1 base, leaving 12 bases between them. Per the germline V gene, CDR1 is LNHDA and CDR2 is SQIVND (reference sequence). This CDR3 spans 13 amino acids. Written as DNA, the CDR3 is TGTGCCAGCCAACCCCAGGGGAACACTGAAGCTTTCTTT. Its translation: CASQPQGNTEAFF. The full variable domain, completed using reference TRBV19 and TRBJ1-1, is DGGITQSPKYLFRKEGQNVTLSCEQNLNHDAMYWYRQDPGQGLRLIYYSQIVNDFQKGDIAEGYSVSREKKESFPLTVTSAQKNPTAFYLCASQPQGNTEAFFGQGTRLTVV.

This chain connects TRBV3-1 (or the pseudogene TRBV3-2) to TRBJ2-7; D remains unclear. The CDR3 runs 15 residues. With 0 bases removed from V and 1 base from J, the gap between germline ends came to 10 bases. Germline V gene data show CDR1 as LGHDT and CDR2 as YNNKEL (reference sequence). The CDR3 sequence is CASSQDLVRSYEQYF. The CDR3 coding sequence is TGTGCCAGCAGCCAAGATTTGGTACGGTCCTACGAGCAGTACTTC.

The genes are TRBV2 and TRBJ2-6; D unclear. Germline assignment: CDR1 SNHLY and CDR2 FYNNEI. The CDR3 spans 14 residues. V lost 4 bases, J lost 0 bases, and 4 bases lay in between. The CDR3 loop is CASSVSSGANVLTF. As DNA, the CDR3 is TGTGCCAGCAGTGTGAGCTCTGGGGCCAACGTCCTGACTTTC.

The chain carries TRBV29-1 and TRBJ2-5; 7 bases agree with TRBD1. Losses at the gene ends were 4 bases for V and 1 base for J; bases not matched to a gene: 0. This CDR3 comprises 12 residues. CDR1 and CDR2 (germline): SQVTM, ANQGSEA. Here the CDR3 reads CSVAGGQETQYF. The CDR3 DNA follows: TGCAGCGTTGCAGGGGGCCAAGAGACCCAGTACTTC. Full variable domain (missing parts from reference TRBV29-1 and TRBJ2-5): SAVISQKPSRDICQRGTSLTIQCQVDSQVTMMFWYRQQPGQSLTLIATANQGSEATYESGFVIDKFPISRPNLTFSTLTVSNMSPEDSSIYLCSVAGGQETQYFGPGTRLLVL.